These 21 T cell receptor beta chains originate from one sample sequenced in a study of T cells after yellow fever vaccination. MiXCR was run by TCRdb on the 5' RACE reads, yielding one entry per CDR3 protein. Here the sample spans approximately 510,000 distinct CDR3 sequences, 20% to 25% being singletons. Sequenced here: PBMCs, sampled 21 days after the first yellow fever vaccination. Receptors originate from a man aged 18 to 35 who received the YFV17D yellow fever vaccine.

The chain has TRBV6-2 or TRBV6-3 and TRBJ1-5; 7 bases agree with TRBD1. The germline CDR1 and CDR2 sequences are MNHEY and SVGEGT. CDR3 length equals 14 residues. V shed 5 bases and J 6 bases; nucleotides not matched to a gene: 7. The CDR3 loop is CASSVSTGIQPQHF. CDR3 nucleotide sequence: TGTGCCAGCAGTGTTTCGACAGGGATTCAGCCCCAGCATTTT.

This clonotype was found a few times. In nucleotides, the CDR3 is TGTGCCAGCAGCTACGGACTAGCGGGGTGGGAGACCCAGTACTTC. Translated, it gives CASSYGLAGWETQYF. This sequence joins TRBV7-2 and TRBJ2-5, with TRBD2 matching over 12 bases. The CDR3 totals 15 residues. With 4 bases clipped from V and 5 bases from J, the junction kept 5 bases outside the gene matches. CDR1 and CDR2 from the germline V gene are SGHTA and FQGNSA.

In this sample, this clonotype turned up a few times. V and J are TRBV7-2 and TRBJ2-3; tentatively, D is TRBD2 (5 bases). In germline, CDR1 is SGHTA, CDR2 FQGNSA. V was trimmed by 6 bases and J by 3 bases, leaving 19 bases between them. This CDR3 is 16 amino acids long. As DNA, the CDR3 is TGTGCCAGCAGATCGGACTCCTTTATAGGGACAGATACGCAGTATTTT. As protein: CASRSDSFIGTDTQYF.

This clonotype showed up just a few times. The rearrangement links TRBV9 to TRBJ1-3; 9 nucleotides align to TRBD1. This CDR3 is built from 16 residues. The germline CDR1 and CDR2 sequences are SGDLS and YYNGEE. V gave up 5 bases and J gave up 4 bases; unmatched junction bases: 10. For the CDR3, the DNA is TGTGCCAGCAGTCCCAGAGGGGACAGGGCAGGAAACACCATATATTTT. This sequence encodes CASSPRGDRAGNTIYF.

This sequence joins TRBV18 and TRBJ1-4, with no clear D. The CDR3 consists of 14 residues. Trimming cost V 1 base and J 6 bases, with 9 bases left between them. The germline V gene encodes CDR1 KGHSH and CDR2 LQKENI. CDR3 region: CASSPREDHEKLFF. CDR3 in DNA: TGTGCCAGCTCACCACGAGAAGACCATGAAAAACTGTTTTTT.

This clonotype was seen a handful of times. V is TRBV11-2 and J is TRBJ2-5; D perhaps matches TRBD2 (6 bases). Trimming took 1 base from V and 0 from J, leaving 18 bases between them. Germline V lookup: CDR1 SGHAT, CDR2 FQNNGV. The CDR3 is 18 amino acids. CDR3 DNA sequence: TGTGCCAGCAGCTTAGGACACGGCCGCCGGGACTACCAAGAGACCCAGTACTTC. Amino acids: CASSLGHGRRDYQETQYF.

This clonotype was detected ten times or more. The chain is built from TRBV9 and TRBJ1-2; D might be TRBD1 (6 bases). The ends were cut back, 3 bases at V and 1 base at J, with 13 bases in the middle. The CDR3 extends over 15 amino acids. Germline lookup yields CDR1 SGDLS and CDR2 YYNGEE. The CDR3 loop reads CASSADSSVNYGYTF. CDR3 coding DNA: TGTGCCAGCAGCGCGGACAGCTCTGTTAACTATGGCTACACCTTC.

The gene calls are TRBV27 and TRBJ1-6; no firm D call. Germline V gene data show CDR1 as MNHEY and CDR2 as SMNVEV (reference sequence). The ends were cut back, 3 bases at V and 10 bases at J, with 7 bases in the middle. The CDR3 has 12 residues. Written as DNA, the CDR3 is TGTGCCAGCAGTTTGATGGGGTCACCCCTCCACTTT. It specifies CASSLMGSPLHF.

This rearrangement joins TRBV3-1 to TRBJ1-6; 11 positions match TRBD1. Germline V CDR1 and CDR2: LGHDT, YNNKEL (reference sequence). The CDR3 contains 17 residues. V lost 4 bases to trimming and J lost 7 bases; unmatched junction nucleotides: 9. DNA for the CDR3: TGTGCCAGCAGCCCTGGACCTAGGACAGGGGGCAATTCACCCCTCCACTTT. As protein: CASSPGPRTGGNSPLHF.

In its sample, this clonotype was seen a few times. The V call is TRBV7-9, the J call TRBJ2-6; D is unclear. CDR1 is SEHNR, CDR2 FQNEAQ, per germline (reference sequence). This CDR3 has 14 residues. Between the trimmed V and J ends, which lost 2 bases and 4 bases, there was a span of 6 bases. The CDR3 region is CASSLNGGANVLTF. The DNA of the CDR3 is TGTGCCAGCAGCTTAAACGGAGGGGCCAACGTCCTGACTTTC. Together with reference TRBV7-9 and TRBJ2-6, the CDR3 gives the full variable domain: DTGVSQNPRHKITKRGQNVTFRCDPISEHNRLYWYRQTLGQGPEFLTYFQNEAQLEKSRLLSDRFSAERPKGSFSTLEIQRTEQGDSAMYLCASSLNGGANVLTFGAGSRLTVL.

V is TRBV20-1 and J is TRBJ2-7, with a possible D match to TRBD2 (6 bases). Trimming stripped 6 bases from V and 2 bases from J, with 17 bases between. From germline, CDR1 is DFQATT and CDR2 SNEGSKA (reference sequence). This CDR3 has 14 residues. The CDR3 region has the DNA TGCAGTGCCGAAAGGGCGGGGATCACCTACGAGCAGTACTTC. It is translated as CSAERAGITYEQYF.

This clonotype was found once. This chain uses TRBV2 with TRBJ2-1; 12 positions agree with TRBD2. The CDR3 is 16 amino acids. Germline values: CDR1 SNHLY, CDR2 FYNNEI. V trimming: 4 bases; J trimming: 10 bases; junction bases outside the gene matches: 11. The chain's CDR3 is CASSAVLAGGISEQFF. The CDR3 bases are TGTGCCAGCAGTGCCGTACTAGCGGGGGGTATTAGCGAGCAGTTCTTC.

The chain combines TRBV20-1 with TRBJ1-6; 7 bases fit TRBD1. Germline-derived CDR1 and CDR2 are DFQATT and SNEGSKA (reference sequence). The ends lost 0 bases at V and 15 bases at J; junction bases unmatched: 8. The CDR3 has 13 amino acids. CDR3: CSARETYRGSLHF. Written as DNA, the CDR3 is TGCAGTGCTAGAGAGACCTACAGGGGAAGCCTCCACTTT.

This clonotype turned up a few times. V is TRBV12-3 or TRBV12-4 and J is TRBJ2-3; D tentatively fits TRBD1 or TRBD2 (5 bases each). This CDR3 spans 14 amino acids. V shed 6 bases and J shed 1 base, with 11 bases lying between them. CDR3 residues: CASSWVGGTDTQYF. The DNA of the CDR3 is TGTGCCAGCAGCTGGGTGGGGGGCACAGATACGCAGTATTTT.

The chain links TRBV10-1 to TRBJ2-1, with 7 bases identical to TRBD2. The CDR3 is 13 amino acids. Unmatched junction bases numbered 7, after V lost 9 bases and J lost 5 bases. Germline V gives CDR1 WNHNN, CDR2 SYGVQD (reference sequence). CDR3 DNA: TGCGCCAGGAGCGCCGGGGGGAACAATGAGCAGTTCTTC. This sequence encodes CARSAGGNNEQFF.

This clonotype was observed at least ten times. This rearrangement joins TRBV28 to TRBJ2-1; perhaps TRBD1 as D (5 bases). Germline lookup yields CDR1 MDHEN and CDR2 SYDVKM. This CDR3 contains 16 residues. The V gene lost 6 bases and the J gene lost 0 bases, with 15 bases spanning the gap. The CDR3 protein is CASSLVGQSSYNEQFF. CDR3 DNA: TGTGCCAGCAGCTTGGTGGGGCAAAGCTCCTACAATGAGCAGTTCTTC.

This clonotype was seen only a few times. The gene calls are TRBV9 and TRBJ2-1, with D perhaps matching TRBD2 (6 bases). This CDR3 contains 17 residues. Trimming shortened V by 1 base and J by 2 bases, and 16 bases separated the two germline ends. Germline lookup yields CDR1 SGDLS and CDR2 YYNGEE. CDR3 DNA: TGTGCCAGCAGCGTACATTCCTTAGCGGCCCCCTACAATGAGCAGTTCTTC. Its translation is CASSVHSLAAPYNEQFF.

DNA of the CDR3: TGTGCCAGCTCCAAACAATCGAATAGTTTTGGTGGGGGCGAGCAGTACTTC. This translates into CASSKQSNSFGGGEQYF. The V gene is TRBV3-1, the J gene TRBJ2-7; D is perhaps TRBD1 or TRBD2 (5 bases each). Per germline, CDR1 LGHDT and CDR2 YNNKEL (reference sequence). V was clipped by 8 bases and J by 6 bases, with 29 bases between them. The CDR3 covers 17 residues.

This clonotype was seen only a few times. V gene TRBV5-6 combines with J gene TRBJ1-2, with unresolved D. There are 15 residues in the CDR3. Germline V gene data show CDR1 as SGHDT and CDR2 as YYEEEE. Trimming removed 7 bases from V and 2 bases from J, with 18 bases in between. This chain's CDR3 is CASGPTLTENYGYTF. CDR3 in DNA: TGTGCCAGCGGCCCTACTCTGACCGAGAACTATGGCTACACCTTC.

The CDR3 reads CASSLAGGGSNQPQHF. In DNA form, the CDR3 reads TGTGCCAGCAGCTTGGCCGGGGGCGGTAGCAATCAGCCCCAGCATTTT. The J gene is TRBJ1-5, the V gene TRBV5-5, with a tentative D call TRBD1 (6 bases). Germline lookup yields CDR1 SGHKS and CDR2 YYEKEE (reference sequence). The CDR3 is made up of 16 amino acids. Between the trimmed V and J ends, which lost 0 bases and 0 bases, there was a span of 10 bases.

This clonotype came up a few times. The chain links TRBV11-2 to TRBJ1-1, with D unclear. The germline V gene has CDR1 SGHAT and CDR2 FQNNGV. This CDR3 comprises 12 residues. V was shortened by 1 base and J by 7 bases, with 7 bases between the two germline ends. In DNA, the CDR3 is TGTGCCAGCAGCTTAGCTTCGGTTGAAGCTTTCTTT. Translating gives CASSLASVEAFF. The variable domain in full, with the rest retrieved from reference TRBV11-2 and TRBJ1-1, is EAGVAQSPRYKIIEKRQSVAFWCNPISGHATLYWYQQILGQGPKLLIQFQNNGVVDDSQLPKDRFSAERLKGVDSTLKIQPAKLEDSAVYLCASSLASVEAFFGQGTRLTVV.